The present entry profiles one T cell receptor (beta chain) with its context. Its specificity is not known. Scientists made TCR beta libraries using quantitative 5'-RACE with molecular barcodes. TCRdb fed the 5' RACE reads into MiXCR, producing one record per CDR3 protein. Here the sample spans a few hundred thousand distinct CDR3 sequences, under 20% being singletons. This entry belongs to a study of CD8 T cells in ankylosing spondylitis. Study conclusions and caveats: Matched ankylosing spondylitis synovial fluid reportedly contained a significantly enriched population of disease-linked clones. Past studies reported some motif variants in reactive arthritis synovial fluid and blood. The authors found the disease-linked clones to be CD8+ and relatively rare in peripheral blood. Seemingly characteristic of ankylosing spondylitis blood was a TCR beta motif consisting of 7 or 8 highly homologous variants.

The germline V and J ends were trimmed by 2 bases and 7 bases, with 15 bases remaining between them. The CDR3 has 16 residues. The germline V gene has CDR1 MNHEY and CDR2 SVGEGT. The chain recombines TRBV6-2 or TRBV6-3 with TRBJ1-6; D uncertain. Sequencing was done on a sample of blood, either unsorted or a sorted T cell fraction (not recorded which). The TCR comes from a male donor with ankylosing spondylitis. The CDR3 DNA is TGTGCCAGCAGTTACAGTTTGGCAGGAGGCAATTCACCCCTCCACTTT. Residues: CASSYSLAGGNSPLHF.